These T cell receptor beta chains were read from a single sample in a study of CD8 T cells in Susac syndrome. TCRdb ran MiXCR on the immunoSEQ multiplex PCR reads and lists one entry per CDR3 protein. The sample shows a few hundred thousand distinct CDR3 sequences, approximately 92% of them seen only once. The material sequenced was CD4+ T cells from PBMCs. The receptors here all came from a human donor with multiple sclerosis. The CDR3 runs from the conserved cysteine through the conserved F or W. Fields, in order: D gene, V gene, J gene, CDR3 length, clone size, CDR3 protein, CDR3 DNA. The D gene is left open where the match is weak. The size field is filled for only some rows; it gives once, few, many or a size class.

d_call: TRBD1; v_call: TRBV24-1; j_call: TRBJ2-5; cdr3_length: 15; clone_size: .; cdr3_aa: CATSDRTGGIETQYF; cdr3_nt: TGTGCCACCAGTGATAGGACAGGGGGCATTGAGACCCAGTACTTC
d_call: .; v_call: TRBV12-3/TRBV12-4; j_call: TRBJ1-1; cdr3_length: 13; clone_size: .; cdr3_aa: CASSRNQNTEAFF; cdr3_nt: TGTGCCAGCAGTCGGAACCAGAACACTGAAGCTTTCTTT
d_call: TRBD1; v_call: TRBV4-1; j_call: TRBJ1-1; cdr3_length: 15; clone_size: .; cdr3_aa: CASSTRDRAGTEAFF; cdr3_nt: TGCGCCAGCAGCACCCGGGACAGGGCGGGCACTGAAGCTTTCTTT
d_call: TRBD1; v_call: TRBV28; j_call: TRBJ1-1; cdr3_length: 17; clone_size: .; cdr3_aa: CASSSTRTGFGNTEAFF; cdr3_nt: TGTGCCAGCAGTTCTACTCGGACAGGGTTTGGGAACACTGAAGCTTTCTTT
d_call: .; v_call: TRBV7-8; j_call: TRBJ2-6; cdr3_length: 17; clone_size: .; cdr3_aa: CASSIGRGRSGANVLTF; cdr3_nt: TGTGCCAGCAGCATTGGCAGGGGCAGGTCTGGGGCCAACGTCCTGACTTTC
d_call: .; v_call: TRBV29-1; j_call: TRBJ2-2; cdr3_length: 13; clone_size: .; cdr3_aa: CSVEAQGSGELFF; cdr3_nt: TGCAGCGTTGAGGCCCAGGGGAGTGGGGAGCTGTTTTTT
d_call: .; v_call: TRBV9; j_call: TRBJ1-6; cdr3_length: 14; clone_size: .; cdr3_aa: CASSVGYYNSPLHF; cdr3_nt: TGTGCCAGCAGCGTCGGGTACTATAATTCACCCCTCCACTTT
d_call: .; v_call: TRBV20-1; j_call: TRBJ2-7; cdr3_length: 13; clone_size: .; cdr3_aa: CSARAVHSYEQYF; cdr3_nt: TGCAGTGCTAGGGCCGTACACTCCTACGAGCAGTACTTC
d_call: TRBD2; v_call: TRBV7-9; j_call: TRBJ2-5; cdr3_length: 17; clone_size: .; cdr3_aa: CASSLRPLAGGRETQYF; cdr3_nt: TGTGCCAGCAGCTTAAGGCCCCTAGCGGGGGGGCGAGAGACCCAGTACTTC
d_call: .; v_call: TRBV6-2/TRBV6-3; j_call: TRBJ2-1; cdr3_length: 14; clone_size: once; cdr3_aa: CASSYGLVGNEQFF; cdr3_nt: TGTGCCAGCAGTTACGGGCTGGTAGGCAATGAGCAGTTCTTC
d_call: .; v_call: TRBV12-3/TRBV12-4; j_call: TRBJ2-7; cdr3_length: 13; clone_size: few; cdr3_aa: CASSLGPSYEQYF; cdr3_nt: TGTGCCAGCAGTTTAGGGCCGAGCTACGAGCAGTACTTC
d_call: TRBD2; v_call: TRBV4-2; j_call: TRBJ2-1; cdr3_length: 15; clone_size: .; cdr3_aa: CASSRPGGTYNEQFF; cdr3_nt: TGTGCCAGCAGCCGACCGGGGGGAACATACAATGAGCAGTTCTTC
d_call: .; v_call: TRBV20-1; j_call: TRBJ1-2; cdr3_length: 13; clone_size: .; cdr3_aa: CSARGTHYYGYTF; cdr3_nt: TGCAGTGCTAGAGGCACTCACTACTATGGCTACACCTTC
d_call: .; v_call: TRBV20-1; j_call: TRBJ1-2; cdr3_length: 15; clone_size: .; cdr3_aa: CSARDQGPLNYGYTF; cdr3_nt: TGCAGTGCTAGAGATCAGGGGCCTTTAAACTATGGCTACACCTTC
d_call: TRBD1; v_call: TRBV10-3; j_call: TRBJ2-2; cdr3_length: 15; clone_size: .; cdr3_aa: CAISVDRVATGELFF; cdr3_nt: TGTGCCATCAGTGTGGACAGGGTGGCCACCGGGGAGCTGTTTTTT
d_call: .; v_call: TRBV19; j_call: TRBJ1-5; cdr3_length: 15; clone_size: .; cdr3_aa: CASSPRVRGNQPQHF; cdr3_nt: TGTGCCAGTAGTCCCAGGGTGAGGGGCAATCAGCCCCAGCATTTT
d_call: .; v_call: TRBV15; j_call: TRBJ1-3; cdr3_length: 17; clone_size: once; cdr3_aa: CATSPRGPNGSGNTIYF; cdr3_nt: TGTGCCACCAGCCCTAGGGGTCCAAACGGCTCTGGAAACACCATATATTTT
d_call: .; v_call: TRBV19; j_call: TRBJ1-4; cdr3_length: 12; clone_size: .; cdr3_aa: CASRGDTEKLFF; cdr3_nt: TGTGCCAGTAGAGGGGACACGGAAAAACTGTTTTTT
d_call: TRBD1; v_call: TRBV12-3/TRBV12-4; j_call: TRBJ2-4; cdr3_length: 11; clone_size: few; cdr3_aa: CASRGGTGFCF; cdr3_nt: TGTGCCAGCAGGGGCGGGACAGGGTTTTGCTTC
d_call: .; v_call: TRBV6-1; j_call: TRBJ1-2; cdr3_length: 12; clone_size: few; cdr3_aa: CASSRGNSGYTF; cdr3_nt: TGTGCCAGCAGTAGGGGTAATAGTGGCTACACCTTC
d_call: TRBD2; v_call: TRBV6-1; j_call: TRBJ2-1; cdr3_length: 17; clone_size: .; cdr3_aa: CASTYSAGDLTYNEQFF; cdr3_nt: TGTGCCAGCACCTACAGTGCGGGAGACCTGACTTACAATGAGCAGTTCTTC
d_call: .; v_call: TRBV13; j_call: TRBJ1-1; cdr3_length: 13; clone_size: few; cdr3_aa: CASGLIENTEAFF; cdr3_nt: TGTGCCAGCGGTCTTATTGAGAACACTGAAGCTTTCTTT
d_call: .; v_call: TRBV5-6; j_call: TRBJ2-1; cdr3_length: 14; clone_size: .; cdr3_aa: CASSLGTRASEQFF; cdr3_nt: TGTGCCAGCAGCTTGGGAACCAGGGCCTCTGAGCAGTTCTTC
d_call: .; v_call: TRBV6-5; j_call: TRBJ1-4; cdr3_length: 14; clone_size: .; cdr3_aa: CASSNRATNEKLFF; cdr3_nt: TGTGCCAGCAGCAACAGAGCAACTAATGAAAAACTGTTTTTT
d_call: .; v_call: TRBV2; j_call: TRBJ1-1; cdr3_length: 14; clone_size: .; cdr3_aa: CASSERESDTEAFF; cdr3_nt: TGTGCCAGCAGTGAACGGGAGTCGGACACTGAAGCTTTCTTT
d_call: TRBD1; v_call: TRBV6-2/TRBV6-3; j_call: TRBJ1-1; cdr3_length: 14; clone_size: .; cdr3_aa: CASSYLQGGTEAFF; cdr3_nt: TGTGCCAGCAGTTACCTACAGGGGGGCACTGAAGCTTTCTTT
d_call: .; v_call: TRBV7-9; j_call: TRBJ1-4; cdr3_length: 15; clone_size: .; cdr3_aa: CASSPEGRFGEKLFF; cdr3_nt: TGTGCCAGCAGCCCTGAAGGGCGCTTCGGTGAAAAACTGTTTTTT
d_call: TRBD1; v_call: TRBV2; j_call: TRBJ1-5; cdr3_length: 18; clone_size: once; cdr3_aa: CASSVRDRGLNSNQPQHF; cdr3_nt: TGTGCCAGCAGTGTAAGGGACAGGGGGCTAAATAGCAATCAGCCCCAGCATTTT
d_call: TRBD1; v_call: TRBV15; j_call: TRBJ1-3; cdr3_length: 17; clone_size: .; cdr3_aa: CATSSRDRGLSGNTIYF; cdr3_nt: TGTGCCACCAGCAGCCGGGACAGGGGGCTTTCTGGAAACACCATATATTTT
d_call: .; v_call: TRBV29-1; j_call: TRBJ1-5; cdr3_length: 13; clone_size: .; cdr3_aa: CSVGEGGGQPQHF; cdr3_nt: TGCAGCGTTGGAGAGGGGGGTGGTCAGCCCCAGCATTTT
d_call: .; v_call: TRBV21-1; j_call: TRBJ2-6; cdr3_length: 18; clone_size: once; cdr3_aa: CASNPAGGAPTGANVLTF; cdr3_nt: TGTGCCAGCAACCCCGCGGGGGGGGCGCCGACTGGGGCCAACGTCCTGACTTTC
d_call: .; v_call: TRBV7-9; j_call: TRBJ2-2; cdr3_length: 15; clone_size: .; cdr3_aa: CASSPEGRNTGELFF; cdr3_nt: TGTGCCAGCAGCCCGGAGGGAAGGAACACCGGGGAGCTGTTTTTT
d_call: .; v_call: TRBV5-1; j_call: TRBJ1-1; cdr3_length: 15; clone_size: .; cdr3_aa: CASSLDQGMNTEAFF; cdr3_nt: TGCGCCAGCAGCTTGGATCAGGGGATGAACACTGAAGCTTTCTTT
d_call: .; v_call: TRBV14; j_call: TRBJ1-2; cdr3_length: 14; clone_size: .; cdr3_aa: CASSRIATNYGYTF; cdr3_nt: TGTGCCAGCAGCCGAATCGCGACTAACTATGGCTACACCTTC
d_call: .; v_call: TRBV3-1; j_call: TRBJ2-4; cdr3_length: 16; clone_size: .; cdr3_aa: CASSQRASGDENIQYF; cdr3_nt: TGTGCCAGCAGCCAAAGGGCCTCGGGTGACGAAAACATTCAGTACTTC
d_call: .; v_call: TRBV29-1; j_call: TRBJ1-2; cdr3_length: 11; clone_size: .; cdr3_aa: CSVVAAYGYTF; cdr3_nt: TGCAGCGTTGTGGCAGCATATGGCTACACCTTC
d_call: TRBD2; v_call: TRBV5-1; j_call: TRBJ2-7; cdr3_length: 14; clone_size: .; cdr3_aa: CASRDSGGLGFQYF; cdr3_nt: TGCGCCAGCAGGGACAGCGGGGGATTAGGTTTTCAGTACTTC
d_call: .; v_call: TRBV6-1; j_call: TRBJ2-3; cdr3_length: 16; clone_size: .; cdr3_aa: CASGGREAGRTDTQYF; cdr3_nt: TGTGCCAGCGGGGGACGAGAGGCGGGACGCACAGATACGCAGTATTTT
d_call: .; v_call: TRBV19; j_call: TRBJ1-2; cdr3_length: 16; clone_size: .; cdr3_aa: CASSIGGPFDLYGYTF; cdr3_nt: TGTGCCAGTAGTATAGGCGGACCGTTCGACCTCTATGGCTACACCTTC
d_call: TRBD2; v_call: TRBV30; j_call: TRBJ2-3; cdr3_length: 15; clone_size: once; cdr3_aa: CAWSLGTSGTDTQYF; cdr3_nt: TGTGCCTGGAGTCTCGGGACTAGTGGAACAGATACGCAGTATTTT
d_call: .; v_call: TRBV5-6; j_call: TRBJ2-3; cdr3_length: 14; clone_size: .; cdr3_aa: CASSLDGGTDTQYF; cdr3_nt: TGTGCCAGCAGCTTGGACGGAGGCACAGATACGCAGTATTTT